What follows are 20 T cell receptor beta chains derived from one specimen sequenced in a study of T cell repertoires in cytomegalovirus infection. TCRdb reprocessed the reads with MiXCR, giving one entry per CDR3 protein. The sample lists roughly 600,000 distinct CDR3 sequences, roughly 26% occurring once. The sample consisted of CD8+ T cells from PBMCs. These receptors all stem from a human donor in good health (CMV status not recorded). Some clones in this sample may be carry-over from other donors' samples.

This clonotype was seen many times. J is TRBJ1-5 and V is TRBV12-3 or TRBV12-4; 7 nucleotides align to TRBD1. The V and J ends lost 5 bases and 3 bases, in that order; junction bases with no gene match: 7. This CDR3 comprises 15 residues. This chain's CDR3 is CASSPRDSPNQPQHF. CDR3 nucleotides: TGTGCCAGCAGTCCCAGGGACAGCCCCAATCAGCCCCAGCATTTT.

The chain has TRBV20-1 and TRBJ1-1; D is undetermined. Germline CDR1 and CDR2: DFQATT and SNEGSKA (reference sequence). V was cut by 6 bases and J by 4 bases, with 18 bases left in between. This CDR3 contains 14 residues. The CDR3 loop reads CSAPPRIWATEAFF. CDR3 sequence (DNA): TGCAGTGCCCCCCCAAGGATTTGGGCCACTGAAGCTTTCTTT.

This clonotype was seen a handful of times. The genes are TRBV7-6 and TRBJ2-6; the D gene is possibly TRBD1 (5 bases). Germline V CDR1 and CDR2: SGHVS, FNYEAQ. Trimming removed 1 base at V and 2 bases at J, with 15 bases between. The CDR3 length is 18 residues. CDR3 sequence reads: CASSLVVGGRAGANVLTF. As DNA, the CDR3 is TGTGCCAGCAGCTTAGTGGTTGGTGGCAGGGCTGGGGCCAACGTCCTGACTTTC. Based on the CDR3 plus reference TRBV7-6 and TRBJ2-6, the full variable domain is GAGVSQSPRYKVTKRGQDVALRCDPISGHVSLYWYRQALGQGPEFLTYFNYEAQQDKSGLPNDRFSAERPEGSISTLTIQRTEQRDSAMYRCASSLVVGGRAGANVLTFGAGSRLTVL.

This rearrangement joins TRBV12-3 or TRBV12-4 to TRBJ2-7; D gene ambiguous. CDR3 length: 15 amino acids. V shed 6 bases and J shed 2 bases, with 17 bases lying between them. The CDR3 coding sequence is TGTGCCAGCAGGGTCTGGGTAGGCAAGGCCTACGAGCAGTACTTC. Protein: CASRVWVGKAYEQYF.

Regarding this clonotype: This may be a read error: a much more frequent sequence differs by one nucleotide. DNA for the CDR3: TGTGCCAACAGCTGGGGACAAGGCTACGAGCAGTACTTC. Its protein product is CANSWGQGYEQYF. This sequence joins TRBV7-8 and TRBJ2-7, with TRBD1 as a possible D gene (6 bases). CDR1 and CDR2 (germline): SGHVS, FQNEAQ. CDR3 length: 13 amino acids. Supplemented by reference TRBV7-8 and TRBJ2-7, the full variable domain reads GAGVSQSPRYKVAKRGQDVALRCDPISGHVSLFWYQQALGQGPEFLTYFQNEAQLDKSGLPSDRFFAERPEGSVSTLKIQRTQQEDSAVYLCANSWGQGYEQYFGPGTRLTVT.

The chain joins TRBV13 to TRBJ1-1; 10 nucleotides match TRBD1. Germline V gene lookup returns CDR1 PRHDT and CDR2 FYEKMQ (reference sequence). The CDR3 is 15 amino acids. V dropped 3 bases and J dropped 4; count of bases not matched to a gene: 5. The CDR3 nucleotides read TGTGCCAGCAGCTTCCGGACAGGGGGAGGCACTGAAGCTTTCTTT. Protein: CASSFRTGGGTEAFF.

The sample holds a few counts of this clonotype. The rearrangement links TRBV20-1 to TRBJ2-7; D not resolved. There are 12 residues in the CDR3. V was pared by 4 bases and J by 7 bases, with 14 bases between. The germline CDR1 and CDR2 sequences are DFQATT and SNEGSKA (reference sequence). The chain's CDR3 is CSAKRPYGEQYF. Written as DNA, the CDR3 is TGCAGTGCTAAGAGGCCTTACGGAGAGCAGTACTTC.

This clonotype was recorded a few times. The rearrangement uses TRBV29-1 and TRBJ2-7; the match to TRBD1 covers 12 bases. Germline values: CDR1 SQVTM, CDR2 ANQGSEA. The CDR3 has 14 residues. The V gene end was trimmed by 2 bases and the J gene end by 5 bases; junction bases not matched to a gene: 4. The CDR3 region has the DNA TGCAGCGTTGAACCGGGACAGGGGGCACACGAGCAGTACTTC. The encoded protein is CSVEPGQGAHEQYF.

This chain uses TRBV5-6 with TRBJ2-7; 8 nucleotides match TRBD1. The CDR3 contains 14 residues. V gave up 3 bases and J gave up 5 bases; unmatched junction bases: 7. Germline values: CDR1 SGHDT, CDR2 YYEEEE. The CDR3 DNA reads as TGTGCCAGCAGCTCCCGGGACAGGATCCACGAGCAGTACTTC. Translation: CASSSRDRIHEQYF.

On this clonotype itself: Sequence at one end of the junction differs from germline and may be a read error. The chain uses TRBV7-6 and TRBJ1-2; the D is unclear. CDR1 and CDR2 (germline): SGHVS, FNYEAQ. This CDR3 region has 13 residues. CDR3 bases: TGTGTCAGCAGCACGTGGTCGGGCTATGGCTACACCTTC. It codes for CVSSTWSGYGYTF.

This clonotype has at least ten counts. The V and J genes are TRBV28 and TRBJ2-1; D is ambiguous. Germline V gene sequence: CDR1 MDHEN, CDR2 SYDVKM. The length of the CDR3 is 15 residues. V lost 7 bases and J 3 bases, leaving 16 bases between the germline ends. The CDR3 here is CASTRTLPHYNEQFF. The CDR3 DNA follows: TGTGCCAGCACCAGGACCCTACCTCACTACAATGAGCAGTTCTTC.

This clonotype turned up a few times. This chain connects TRBV27 to TRBJ2-3, with D perhaps TRBD2 (6 bases). Germline values: CDR1 MNHEY, CDR2 SMNVEV (reference sequence). Deletions cut 6 bases from V and 8 bases from J, with 12 bases between. The CDR3 is 12 residues long. The CDR3 reads CASRQGLATQYF. CDR3 coding DNA: TGTGCCAGCAGGCAGGGACTTGCTACGCAGTATTTT.

This clonotype has at least ten counts. A junction end diverges from the germline sequence, so it may reflect a read error. The chain is built from TRBV6-5 and TRBJ2-5; TRBD2 is a possible D gene (5 bases). The CDR3 sequence is 16 residues long. Germline V CDR1 and CDR2: MNHEY, SVGAGI. The CDR3: CASSYLPAYRGETQYF. CDR3 sequence (DNA): TGTGCCAGCAGCTACTTACCGGCTTACCGGGGAGAGACCCAGTACTTC.

This clonotype was observed many times. V gene TRBV10-2 combines with J gene TRBJ1-6; no clear D gene. The CDR3 runs 16 residues. Per the germline V gene, CDR1 is WSHSY and CDR2 is SAAADI. With 3 bases removed from V and 7 bases from J, the gap between germline ends came to 16 bases. This CDR3 is CASSDSTRAGNSPLHF. In nucleotides, the CDR3 is TGCGCCAGCAGTGATTCAACCCGGGCTGGCAATTCACCCCTCCACTTT.

This clonotype has a count of ten or more. This chain's CDR3 is CASSLAVYTGELFF. CDR3 bases: TGTGCCAGCAGCTTAGCCGTCTACACCGGGGAGCTGTTTTTT. The chain joins TRBV7-2 to TRBJ2-2; the D is unclear. Germline assignment: CDR1 SGHTA and CDR2 FQGNSA. The V end lost 0 bases, the J end lost 3 bases, and 5 bases lay between the germline ends. The length of the CDR3 is 14 residues.

The chain uses TRBV12-3 or TRBV12-4 and TRBJ2-1; D not certain. The V gene lost 5 bases and the J gene lost 4 bases, with 15 bases spanning the gap. The CDR3 loop spans 15 amino acids. In DNA, the CDR3 is TGTGCCAGCAGTACTGACACCGTCGAGTACAATGAGCAGTTCTTC. It encodes CASSTDTVEYNEQFF.

This clonotype was observed at least ten times. This chain connects TRBV7-9 to TRBJ2-6; D is unclear. Trimming removed 7 bases from V and 3 bases from J, with 22 bases in between. The germline CDR1 and CDR2 sequences are SEHNR and FQNEAQ (reference sequence). The CDR3 is 18 residues long. The CDR3 sequence: CASTSRTATLDGANVLTF. CDR3 bases: TGTGCCAGCACCTCGCGGACCGCCACCCTGGATGGGGCCAACGTCCTGACTTTC. The whole variable domain, remainder taken from reference TRBV7-9 and TRBJ2-6, is DTGVSQNPRHKITKRGQNVTFRCDPISEHNRLYWYRQTLGQGPEFLTYFQNEAQLEKSRLLSDRFSAERPKGSFSTLEIQRTEQGDSAMYLCASTSRTATLDGANVLTFGAGSRLTVL.

There are many counts of this clonotype. CDR3 in amino acids: CASRDGPNTEAFF. In nucleotides, the CDR3 is TGTGCCAGCAGAGACGGACCGAACACTGAAGCTTTCTTT. This chain joins TRBV27 and TRBJ1-1; D call uncertain. This CDR3 is built from 13 residues. With 6 bases removed from V and 1 base from J, the gap between germline ends came to 9 bases. Looked up from germline, CDR1 is MNHEY and CDR2 is SMNVEV (reference sequence).

This clonotype occurred a few times. The rearrangement joins TRBV20-1 to TRBJ1-1; D call uncertain. Per germline, CDR1 DFQATT and CDR2 SNEGSKA (reference sequence). V was trimmed by 5 bases and J by 9 bases, leaving 13 bases between them. The CDR3 consists of 11 residues. The CDR3 protein is CSAADSLKAFF. The CDR3 DNA reads TGCAGTGCTGCAGACTCACTGAAAGCTTTCTTT.

V is TRBV23-1 and J is TRBJ2-1; 10 bases map to TRBD2. TRBV23-1 is given ORF status, its function remaining uncertain. V lost 7 bases to trimming and J lost 0 bases; unmatched junction nucleotides: 9. The CDR3 spans 17 residues. The CDR3 nucleotides are TGCGCCAGCATCCACATTGAGCGGGGGGGCTCCTACAATGAGCAGTTCTTC. Its translation: CASIHIERGGSYNEQFF.